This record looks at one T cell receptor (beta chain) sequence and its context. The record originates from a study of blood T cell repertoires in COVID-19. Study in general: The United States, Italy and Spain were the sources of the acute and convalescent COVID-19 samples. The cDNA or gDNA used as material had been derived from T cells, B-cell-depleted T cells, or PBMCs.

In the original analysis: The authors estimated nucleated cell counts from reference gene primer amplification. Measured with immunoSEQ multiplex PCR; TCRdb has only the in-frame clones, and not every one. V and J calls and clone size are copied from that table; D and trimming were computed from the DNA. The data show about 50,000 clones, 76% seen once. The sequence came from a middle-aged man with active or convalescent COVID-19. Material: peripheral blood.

The CDR3 DNA reads TGCAGCGTTGGGATGAGGGGGGGTTCTAAAAACATTCAGTACTTC. It encodes CSVGMRGGSKNIQYF. The chain carries TRBV29-1 and TRBJ2-4; perhaps TRBD2 as D (7 bases). Trimming stripped 4 bases from V and 4 bases from J, with 17 bases between. Germline CDR1 is SQVTM and CDR2 is ANQGSEA. The CDR3 is 15 residues long.